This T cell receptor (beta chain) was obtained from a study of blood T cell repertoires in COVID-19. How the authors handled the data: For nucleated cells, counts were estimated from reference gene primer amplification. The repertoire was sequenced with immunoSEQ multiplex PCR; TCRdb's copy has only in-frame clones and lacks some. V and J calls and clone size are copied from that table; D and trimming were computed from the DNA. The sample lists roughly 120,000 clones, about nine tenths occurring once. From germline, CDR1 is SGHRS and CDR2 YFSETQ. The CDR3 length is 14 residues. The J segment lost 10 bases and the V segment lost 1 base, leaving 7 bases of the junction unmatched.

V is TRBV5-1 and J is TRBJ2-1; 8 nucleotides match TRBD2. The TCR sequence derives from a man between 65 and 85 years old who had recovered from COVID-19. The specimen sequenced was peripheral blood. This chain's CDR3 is CASSLISGGREQFF. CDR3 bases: TGCGCCAGCAGCTTGATTTCGGGGGGGCGCGAGCAGTTCTTC.